This entry is about one T cell receptor beta chain. Its target is not known. This specimen comes from a study of T cell responses to AZD1222 COVID-19 vaccine. Libraries were prepared by immunoSEQ multiplex PCR; TCRdb keeps only in-frame clonotypes and omits some of them. The sample lists about 150,000 clones, approximately 90% occurring once. The CDR3 extends over 14 amino acids. The germline V gene encodes CDR1 SGDLS and CDR2 YYNGEE. Trimming pared 3 bases from V and 7 bases from J, leaving 13 bases between. Study outcomes and limitations: In the spike-specific TCR repertoire, nearly half reportedly target unmutated variant regions. Spike-specific TCR breadth and depth went up after people got two AZD1222 doses. In a largely white British group with more females than males, clonal diversity was possibly underestimated.

Source: peripheral blood, taken on day 0 of MenACWY control vaccination. V and J are TRBV9 and TRBJ2-2, with no clear D. The clonotype comes from an adult in good health. The CDR3 spells CASSGRSFFGELFF. The CDR3 coding sequence is TGTGCCAGCAGCGGCCGGTCCTTCTTCGGGGAGCTGTTTTTT.